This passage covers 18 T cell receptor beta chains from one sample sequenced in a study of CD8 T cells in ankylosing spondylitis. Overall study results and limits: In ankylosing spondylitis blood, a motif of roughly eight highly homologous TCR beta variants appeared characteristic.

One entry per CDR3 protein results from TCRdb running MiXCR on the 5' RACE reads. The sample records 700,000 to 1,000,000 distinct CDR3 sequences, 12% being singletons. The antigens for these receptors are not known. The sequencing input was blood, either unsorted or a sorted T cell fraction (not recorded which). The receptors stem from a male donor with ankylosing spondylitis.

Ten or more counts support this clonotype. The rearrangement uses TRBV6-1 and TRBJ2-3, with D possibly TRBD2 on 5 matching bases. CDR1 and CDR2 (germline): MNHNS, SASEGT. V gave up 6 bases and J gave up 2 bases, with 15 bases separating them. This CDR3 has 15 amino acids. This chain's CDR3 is CASSPRGLTTDTQYF. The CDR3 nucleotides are TGTGCCAGCAGCCCACGAGGACTTACCACAGATACGCAGTATTTT.

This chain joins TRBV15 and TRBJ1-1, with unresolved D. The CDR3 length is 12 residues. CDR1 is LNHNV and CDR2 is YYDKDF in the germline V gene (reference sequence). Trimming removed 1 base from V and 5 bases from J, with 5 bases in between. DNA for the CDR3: TGTGCCACCAGCAGAGGAAGAACTGAAGCTTTCTTT. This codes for CATSRGRTEAFF.

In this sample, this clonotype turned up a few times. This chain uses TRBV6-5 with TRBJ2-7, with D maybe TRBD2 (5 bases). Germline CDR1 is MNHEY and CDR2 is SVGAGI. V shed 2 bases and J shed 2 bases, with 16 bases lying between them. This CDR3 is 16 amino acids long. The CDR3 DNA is TGTGCCAGCAGTTACACTCTGAGCGGCTTAACCTACGAGCAGTACTTC. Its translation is CASSYTLSGLTYEQYF.

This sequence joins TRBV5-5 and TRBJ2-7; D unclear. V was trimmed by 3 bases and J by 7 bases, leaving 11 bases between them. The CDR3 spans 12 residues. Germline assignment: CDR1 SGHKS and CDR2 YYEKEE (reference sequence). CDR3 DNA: TGTGCCAGCAGCTCCCCCCTTAGGGAGCAGTACTTC. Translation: CASSSPLREQYF.

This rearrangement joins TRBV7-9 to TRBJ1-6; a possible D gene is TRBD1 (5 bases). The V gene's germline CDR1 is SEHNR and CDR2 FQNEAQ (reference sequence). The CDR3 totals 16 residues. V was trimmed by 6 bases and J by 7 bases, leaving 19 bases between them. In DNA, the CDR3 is TGTGCCAGCAGAGCGAGACTCGACAGTGAGAATTCACCCCTCCACTTT. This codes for CASRARLDSENSPLHF. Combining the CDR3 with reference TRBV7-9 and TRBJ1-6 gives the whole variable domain DTGVSQNPRHKITKRGQNVTFRCDPISEHNRLYWYRQTLGQGPEFLTYFQNEAQLEKSRLLSDRFSAERPKGSFSTLEIQRTEQGDSAMYLCASRARLDSENSPLHFGNGTRLTVT.

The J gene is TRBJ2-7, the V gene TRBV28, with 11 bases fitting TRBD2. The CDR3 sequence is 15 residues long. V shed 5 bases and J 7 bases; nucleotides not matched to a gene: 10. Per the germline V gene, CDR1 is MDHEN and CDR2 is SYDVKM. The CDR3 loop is CASSLSGRAKWEQYF. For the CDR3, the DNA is TGTGCCAGCAGTCTTAGCGGGAGGGCAAAGTGGGAGCAGTACTTC. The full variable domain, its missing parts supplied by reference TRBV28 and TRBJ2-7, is DVKVTQSSRYLVKRTGEKVFLECVQDMDHENMFWYRQDPGLGLRLIYFSYDVKMKEKGDIPEGYSVSREKKERFSLILESASTNQTSMYLCASSLSGRAKWEQYFGPGTRLTVT.

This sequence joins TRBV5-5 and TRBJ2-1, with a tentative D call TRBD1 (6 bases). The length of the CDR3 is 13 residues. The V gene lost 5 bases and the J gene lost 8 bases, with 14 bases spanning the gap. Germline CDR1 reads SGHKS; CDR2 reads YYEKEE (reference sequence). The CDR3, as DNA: TGTGCCAGCAGGGGCAGGGGACGGCATGAGCAGTTCTTC. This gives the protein CASRGRGRHEQFF.

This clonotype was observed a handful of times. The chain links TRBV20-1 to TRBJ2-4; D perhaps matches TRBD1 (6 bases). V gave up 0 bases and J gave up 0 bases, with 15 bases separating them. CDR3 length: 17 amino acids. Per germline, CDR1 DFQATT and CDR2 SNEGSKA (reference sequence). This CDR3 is CSARDYRQVVAKNIQYF. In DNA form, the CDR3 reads TGCAGTGCTAGAGATTATAGACAGGTGGTAGCCAAAAACATTCAGTACTTC.

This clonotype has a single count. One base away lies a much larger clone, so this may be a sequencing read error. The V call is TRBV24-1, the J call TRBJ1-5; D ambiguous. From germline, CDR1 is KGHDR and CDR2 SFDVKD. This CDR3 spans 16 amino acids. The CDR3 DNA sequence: TGTGCCACCAGTGATCCCTCTTGGGCAAGCAATCCGCCCCAGCATTTT. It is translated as CATSDPSWASNPPQHF.

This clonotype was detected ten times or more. The DNA for the CDR3 is TGTGCCAGCAGCTTATTGGGACAGACTGACTACGAGCAGTACTTC. Translation gives CASSLLGQTDYEQYF. The chain uses TRBV7-2 and TRBJ2-7; TRBD1 matches 7 bases. The V gene's germline CDR1 is SGHTA and CDR2 FQGNSA. The CDR3 runs 15 residues. Trimming cost V 2 bases and J 3 bases; bases outside gene matches: 7. Looking up the rest from reference TRBV7-2 and TRBJ2-7 gives the full variable domain: GAGVSQSPSNKVTEKGKDVELRCDPISGHTALYWYRQSLGQGLEFLIYFQGNSAPDKSGLPSDRFSAERTGGSVSTLTIQRTQQEDSAVYLCASSLLGQTDYEQYFGPGTRLTVT.

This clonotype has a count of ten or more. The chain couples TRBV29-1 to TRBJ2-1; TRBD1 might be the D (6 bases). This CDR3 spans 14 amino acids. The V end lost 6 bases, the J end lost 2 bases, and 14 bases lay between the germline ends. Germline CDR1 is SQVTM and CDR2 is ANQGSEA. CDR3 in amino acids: CSVATGNTYNEQFF. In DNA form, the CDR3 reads TGCAGCGTCGCCACAGGGAATACCTACAATGAGCAGTTCTTC.

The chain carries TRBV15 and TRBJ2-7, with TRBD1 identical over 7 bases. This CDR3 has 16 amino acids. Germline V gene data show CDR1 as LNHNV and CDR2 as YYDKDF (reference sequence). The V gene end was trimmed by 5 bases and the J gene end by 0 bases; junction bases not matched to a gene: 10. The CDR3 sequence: CATSGPGQPTSYEQYF. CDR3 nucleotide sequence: TGTGCCACCAGCGGACCGGGACAGCCGACCTCCTACGAGCAGTACTTC.

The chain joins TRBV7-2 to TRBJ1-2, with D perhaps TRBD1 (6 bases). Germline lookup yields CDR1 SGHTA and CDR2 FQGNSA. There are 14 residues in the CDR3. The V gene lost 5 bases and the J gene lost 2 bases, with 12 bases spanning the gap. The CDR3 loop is CASSPKGGNYGYTF. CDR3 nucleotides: TGTGCCAGCAGCCCCAAGGGGGGGAACTATGGCTACACCTTC.

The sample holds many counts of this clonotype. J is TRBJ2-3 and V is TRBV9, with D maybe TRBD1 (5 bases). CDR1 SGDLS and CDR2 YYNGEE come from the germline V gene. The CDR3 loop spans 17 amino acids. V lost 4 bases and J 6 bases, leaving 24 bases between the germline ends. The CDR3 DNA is TGTGCCAGCAGCCCCGGAACCGGGCCAGGGATAGTGGATACGCAGTATTTT. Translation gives CASSPGTGPGIVDTQYF.

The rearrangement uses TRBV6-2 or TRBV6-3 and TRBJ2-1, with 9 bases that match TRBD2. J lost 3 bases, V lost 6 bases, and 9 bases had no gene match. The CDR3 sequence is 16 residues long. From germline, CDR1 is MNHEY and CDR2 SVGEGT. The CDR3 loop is CASSPRLAEGYNEQFF. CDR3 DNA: TGTGCCAGCAGCCCTCGACTAGCGGAAGGCTACAATGAGCAGTTCTTC.

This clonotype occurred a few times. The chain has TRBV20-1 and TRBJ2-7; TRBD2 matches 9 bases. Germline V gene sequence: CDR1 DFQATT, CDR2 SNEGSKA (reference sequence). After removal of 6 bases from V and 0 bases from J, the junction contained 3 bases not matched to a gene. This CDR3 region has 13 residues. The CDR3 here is CSAPTSGSYEQYF. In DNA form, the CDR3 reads TGCAGTGCGCCGACTAGCGGCTCCTACGAGCAGTACTTC.

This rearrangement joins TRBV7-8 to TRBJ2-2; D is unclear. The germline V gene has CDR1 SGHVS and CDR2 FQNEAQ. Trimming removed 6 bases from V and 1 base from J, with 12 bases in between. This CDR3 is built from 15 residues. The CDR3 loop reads CASRLEVQNTGELFF. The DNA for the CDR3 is TGTGCCAGCAGACTCGAAGTCCAGAACACCGGGGAGCTGTTTTTT. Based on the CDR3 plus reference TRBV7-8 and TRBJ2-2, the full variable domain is GAGVSQSPRYKVAKRGQDVALRCDPISGHVSLFWYQQALGQGPEFLTYFQNEAQLDKSGLPSDRFFAERPEGSVSTLKIQRTQQEDSAVYLCASRLEVQNTGELFFGEGSRLTVL.

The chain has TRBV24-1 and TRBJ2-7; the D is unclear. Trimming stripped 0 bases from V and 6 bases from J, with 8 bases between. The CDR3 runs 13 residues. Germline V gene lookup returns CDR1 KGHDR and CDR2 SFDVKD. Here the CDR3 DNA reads TGTGCCACCAGTGATTTGCCTTGGCGCGAGCAGTACTTC. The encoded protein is CATSDLPWREQYF.